This T cell receptor beta chain was profiled in a study of cytomegalovirus exposure and HLA in healthy donors. Study information: The 120 validation repertoires matched the roughly 650 first-cohort repertoires in platform, a later analysis reported. Findings of the study overall: The tendency of first-cohort TCR clusters to co-occur in the roughly 110 validation repertoires was the finding of a later analysis. Researchers catalogued 150 or so TCR beta chains as cytomegalovirus-associated.

A note on this clone: The antigen is unknown.

Generated by immunoSEQ multiplex PCR, the TCRdb table keeps only in-frame clones and is missing some. The sample lists more than 90,000 clones, 70% to 90% occurring once. Trimming removed 4 bases from V and 3 bases from J; junction bases left unmatched: 9. Looked up from germline, CDR1 is SGHTA and CDR2 is FQGNSA. CDR3 size: 16 residues. Source material: PBMCs. The chain combines TRBV7-2 with TRBJ1-5; TRBD1 matches 7 bases. The clonotype originates from a young man in good health and CMV-seronegative. The CDR3: CASSWSGQSFNQPQHF. DNA for the CDR3: TGTGCCAGCAGCTGGTCGGGACAGAGTTTCAATCAGCCCCAGCATTTT.